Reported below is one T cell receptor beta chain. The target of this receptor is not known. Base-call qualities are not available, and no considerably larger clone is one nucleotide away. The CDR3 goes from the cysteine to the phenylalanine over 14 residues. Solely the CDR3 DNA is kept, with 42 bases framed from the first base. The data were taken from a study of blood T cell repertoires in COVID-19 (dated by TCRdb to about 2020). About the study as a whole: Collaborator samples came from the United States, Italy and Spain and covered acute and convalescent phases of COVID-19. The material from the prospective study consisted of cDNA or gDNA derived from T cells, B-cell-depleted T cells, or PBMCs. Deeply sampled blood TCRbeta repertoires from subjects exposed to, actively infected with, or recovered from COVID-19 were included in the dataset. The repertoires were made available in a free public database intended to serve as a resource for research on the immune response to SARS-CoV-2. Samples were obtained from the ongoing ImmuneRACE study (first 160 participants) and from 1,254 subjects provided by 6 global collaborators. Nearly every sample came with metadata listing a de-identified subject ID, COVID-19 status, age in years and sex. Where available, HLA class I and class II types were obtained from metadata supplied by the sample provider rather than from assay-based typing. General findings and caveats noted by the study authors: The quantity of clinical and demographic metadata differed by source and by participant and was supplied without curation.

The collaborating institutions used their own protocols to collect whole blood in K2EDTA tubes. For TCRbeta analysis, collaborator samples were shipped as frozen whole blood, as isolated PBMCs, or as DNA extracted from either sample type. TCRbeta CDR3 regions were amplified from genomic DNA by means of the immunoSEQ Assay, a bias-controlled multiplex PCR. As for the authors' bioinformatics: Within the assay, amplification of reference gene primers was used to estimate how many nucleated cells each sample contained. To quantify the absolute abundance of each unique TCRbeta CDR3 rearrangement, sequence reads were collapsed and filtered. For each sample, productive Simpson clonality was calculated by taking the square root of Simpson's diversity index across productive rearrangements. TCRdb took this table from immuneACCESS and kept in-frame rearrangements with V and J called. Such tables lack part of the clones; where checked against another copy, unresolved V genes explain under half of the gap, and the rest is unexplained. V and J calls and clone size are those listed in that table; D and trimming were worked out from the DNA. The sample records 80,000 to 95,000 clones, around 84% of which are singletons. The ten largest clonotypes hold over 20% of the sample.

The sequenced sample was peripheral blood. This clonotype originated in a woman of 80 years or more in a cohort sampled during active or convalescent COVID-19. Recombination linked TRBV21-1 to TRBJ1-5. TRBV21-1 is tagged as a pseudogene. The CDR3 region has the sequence CASSKDLYNQPQHF. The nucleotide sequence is TGTGCCAGCAGCAAAGACCTCTACAATCAGCCCCAGCATTTT.